The entry that follows covers one T cell receptor (beta chain) sequence. Its antigen is not known. The data were obtained in a study of cytomegalovirus exposure and HLA in healthy donors. The study, taken as a whole, reports: The study put some 150 TCR beta chains on its list as cytomegalovirus-associated.

Profiling relied on immunoSEQ multiplex PCR, and the TCRdb table lists in-frame clones only, not all of them. The table includes approximately 54,000 clones, over 85% detected once. J was trimmed by 6 bases and V by 0 bases; bases with no gene match: 6. CDR1 LGHNA and CDR2 YNFKEQ come from the germline V gene. The CDR3 is 15 amino acids. This TCR was recovered from a woman under 30 in good health and CMV-seropositive. Sequencing used PBMCs. The chain recombines TRBV4-2 with TRBJ2-7, with 9 bases identical to TRBD1. DNA for the CDR3: TGTGCCAGCAGCCAAGACCCGGGACAGGGTAGCGAGCAGTACTTC. Protein product: CASSQDPGQGSEQYF.